This T cell receptor beta chain originates from a study of blood T cell repertoires in COVID-19. Study overall: The analysed material was cDNA or gDNA that came from T cells, B-cell-depleted T cells, or PBMCs.

Assay: immunoSEQ multiplex PCR; the TCRdb copy retains only in-frame clones and omits some. The profile covers around 330,000 clones, with approximately 90% appearing a single time and approximately 1.8% taken by the ten largest. CDR1 is SGHRS and CDR2 is YFSETQ in the germline V gene. With 4 bases clipped from V and 4 bases from J, the junction kept 7 bases outside the gene matches. This CDR3 comprises 15 residues. This clone came up once. The V gene is TRBV5-1, the J gene TRBJ1-2; 10 nucleotides line up with TRBD1. Sequencing was done on a sample of peripheral blood. The TCR sequence derives from a woman aged 25 to 39 with COVID-19, enrolled during active disease. CDR3 bases: TGCGCCAGCAGCCTAGGACAGGGGGGAATCTATGGCTACACCTTC. Amino acids: CASSLGQGGIYGYTF.